Given below is one TCR beta chain in context. The CDR3 covers 15 residues. Germline V gene data show CDR1 as MNHNS and CDR2 as SASEGT. The ends lost 0 bases at V and 4 bases at J; junction bases unmatched: 1. Sequencing was performed with immunoSEQ multiplex PCR; in TCRdb, only in-frame clones are kept and a portion is missing. The sample has 150,000 to 200,000 clones, roughly 88% seen once. These data come from a study of blood T cell repertoires in COVID-19. Study background: Italy, Spain and the United States were the sources of the convalescent and acute COVID-19 samples.

This rearrangement joins TRBV6-1 to TRBJ2-3, with 10 positions matching TRBD2. What was sequenced was PBMCs or T cells enriched from blood (not recorded which). The sequence was collected from a man aged 45-65 years who had recovered from COVID-19. In DNA form, the CDR3 reads TGTGCCAGCAGTGAAGCAGCGGGGGGGCCAGATACGCAGTATTTT. Protein sequence: CASSEAAGGPDTQYF.